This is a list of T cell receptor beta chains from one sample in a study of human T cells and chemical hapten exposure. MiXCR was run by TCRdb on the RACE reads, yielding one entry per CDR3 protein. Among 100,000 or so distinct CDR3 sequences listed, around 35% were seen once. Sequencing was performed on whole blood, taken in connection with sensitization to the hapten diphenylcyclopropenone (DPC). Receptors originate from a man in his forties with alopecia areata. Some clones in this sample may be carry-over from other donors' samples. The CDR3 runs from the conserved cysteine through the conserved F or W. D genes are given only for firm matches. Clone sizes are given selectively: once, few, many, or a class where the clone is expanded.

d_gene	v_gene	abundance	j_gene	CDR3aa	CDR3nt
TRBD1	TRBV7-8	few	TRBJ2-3	CASSQGQGWSDTQYF	TGTGCCAGCAGCCAGGGACAGGGGTGGTCGGATACGCAGTATTTT
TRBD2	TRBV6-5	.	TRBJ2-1	CASSYSSALAGGPLDEQFF	TGTGCCAGCAGTTACTCGTCGGCGTTAGCGGGAGGGCCTCTGGATGAGCAGTTCTTC
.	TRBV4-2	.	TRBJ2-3	CASSQERAGPPYF	TGTGCCAGCAGCCAAGAAAGAGCGGGCCCCCCGTATTTT
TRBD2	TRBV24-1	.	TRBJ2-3	CATSDYAGVADTQYF	TGTGCCACCAGTGATTACGCGGGAGTGGCGGATACGCAGTATTTT
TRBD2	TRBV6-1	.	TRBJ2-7	CASSLAGDGRYEQYF	TGTGCCAGCAGTCTAGCGGGAGACGGTAGATACGAGCAGTACTTC
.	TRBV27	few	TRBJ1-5	CASSPWGATQKPQHF	TGTGCCAGCAGTCCATGGGGGGCGACCCAAAAGCCCCAGCATTTT
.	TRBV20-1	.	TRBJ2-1	CSSYSLSYNEQFF	TGCAGTTCGTACTCCCTCTCCTACAATGAGCAGTTCTTC
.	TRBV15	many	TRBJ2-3	CATSREGRARVTDTQYF	TGTGCCACCAGCAGAGAGGGGCGCGCCCGAGTCACAGATACGCAGTATTTT
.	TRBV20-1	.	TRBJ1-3	CSASVPQGIRSGNTIYF	TGCAGTGCTAGCGTACCTCAGGGAATCCGCTCTGGAAACACCATATATTTT
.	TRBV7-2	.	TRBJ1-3	CASSRGRASSSGNTIYF	TGTGCCAGCAGCAGGGGGAGGGCGTCCTCCTCTGGAAACACCATATATTTT
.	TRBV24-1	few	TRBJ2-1	CATSDWGMGPYNEQFF	TGTGCCACCAGTGATTGGGGGATGGGTCCCTACAATGAGCAGTTCTTC
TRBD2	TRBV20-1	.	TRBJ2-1	CSAKLAGFYNEQFF	TGCAGTGCAAAACTAGCGGGATTTTACAATGAGCAGTTCTTC
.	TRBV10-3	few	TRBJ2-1	CAISTLGGEQFF	TGTGCCATCAGTACCTTAGGGGGGGAGCAGTTCTTC
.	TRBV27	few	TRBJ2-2	CASSGRGLLAGELFF	TGTGCCAGCAGTGGGCGGGGGCTCTTAGCCGGGGAGCTGTTTTTT
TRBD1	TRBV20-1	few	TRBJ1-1	CSARVKGGNTEAFF	TGCAGTGCTAGAGTGAAAGGGGGCAACACTGAAGCTTTCTTT
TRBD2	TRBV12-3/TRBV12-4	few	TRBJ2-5	CASSLWREVGETQYF	TGTGCCAGCAGTTTATGGCGGGAGGTCGGAGAGACCCAGTACTTC
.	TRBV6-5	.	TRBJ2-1	CASSYSPGEVEQFF	TGTGCCAGCAGTTACTCGCCAGGAGAGGTTGAGCAGTTCTTC
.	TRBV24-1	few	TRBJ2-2	CATSDRNRDTGELFF	TGTGCCACCAGTGATCGGAACAGAGACACCGGGGAGCTGTTTTTT
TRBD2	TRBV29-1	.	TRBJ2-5	CSVVASGGPGTQYF	TGCAGCGTTGTGGCTAGCGGGGGTCCCGGTACCCAGTACTTC
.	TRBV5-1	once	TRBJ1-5	CASSEGPGSYQPQHF	TGCGCCAGCAGTGAGGGGCCTGGTAGCTATCAGCCCCAGCATTTT
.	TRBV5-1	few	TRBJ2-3	CASSLERGELRRDTQYF	TGCGCCAGCAGCTTGGAGAGAGGAGAGTTGAGGAGGGATACGCAGTATTTT
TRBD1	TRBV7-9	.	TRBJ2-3	CASSRDRDDTQYF	TGTGCCAGCAGCCGGGACAGGGACGATACGCAGTATTTT
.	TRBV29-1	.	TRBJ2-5	CSGGEETQYF	TGCAGCGGAGGGGAAGAGACCCAGTACTTC
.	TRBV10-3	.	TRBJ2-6	CAISESGVGTSGANVLTF	TGTGCCATCAGTGAGTCGGGGGTGGGAACCTCTGGGGCCAACGTCCTGACTTTC
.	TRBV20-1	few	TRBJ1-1	CSARRTPTGIAEAFF	TGCAGTGCTAGACGAACACCGACAGGTATCGCTGAAGCTTTCTTT